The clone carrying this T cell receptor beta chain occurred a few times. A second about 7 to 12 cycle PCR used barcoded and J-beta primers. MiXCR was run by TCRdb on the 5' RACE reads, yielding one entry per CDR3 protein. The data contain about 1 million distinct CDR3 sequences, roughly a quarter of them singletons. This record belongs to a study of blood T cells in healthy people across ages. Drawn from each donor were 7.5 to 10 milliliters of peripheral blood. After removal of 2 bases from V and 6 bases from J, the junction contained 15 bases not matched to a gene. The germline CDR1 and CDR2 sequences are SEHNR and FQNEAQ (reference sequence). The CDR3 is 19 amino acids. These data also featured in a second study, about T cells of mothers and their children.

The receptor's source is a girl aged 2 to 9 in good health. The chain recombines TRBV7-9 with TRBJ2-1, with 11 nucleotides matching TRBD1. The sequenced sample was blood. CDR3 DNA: TGTGCCAGCAGCTTAACGGCGGGGACAGGGGGTGTTTTTACCAATGAGCAGTTCTTC. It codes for CASSLTAGTGGVFTNEQFF. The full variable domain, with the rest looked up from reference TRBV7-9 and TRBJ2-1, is DTGVSQNPRHKITKRGQNVTFRCDPISEHNRLYWYRQTLGQGPEFLTYFQNEAQLEKSRLLSDRFSAERPKGSFSTLEIQRTEQGDSAMYLCASSLTAGTGGVFTNEQFFGPGTRLTVL.